This entry lists 24 T cell receptor beta chains sequenced from one sample in a study of blood T cell repertoires in COVID-19. Profiling relied on immunoSEQ multiplex PCR, and the TCRdb table lists in-frame clones only, not all of them. Seen here are under 250,000 clones, 86% observed once, and the top ten hold approximately 1.7%. The sample was PBMCs or T cells enriched from blood (not recorded which). These receptors came from a man aged 35-49 years who had recovered from COVID-19.

The J gene is TRBJ2-1, the V gene TRBV28; 13 nucleotides align to TRBD2. CDR1 is MDHEN and CDR2 is SYDVKM in the germline V gene. The CDR3 has 15 residues. The J segment lost 8 bases and the V segment lost 2 bases, leaving 3 bases of the junction unmatched. The CDR3 coding sequence is TGTGCCAGCAGTTTAGAGGGACTAGCGGGACATGAGCAGTTCTTC. It codes for CASSLEGLAGHEQFF.

V and J are TRBV9 and TRBJ2-1; 11 nucleotides match TRBD2. This CDR3 is 18 amino acids long. CDR1 and CDR2 from the germline V gene are SGDLS and YYNGEE. The trim removed 0 bases at V and 2 bases at J, leaving 7 bases unmatched. The CDR3 here is CASSVEASGRWTYNEQFF. In DNA, the CDR3 is TGTGCCAGCAGCGTAGAAGCTAGCGGGAGGTGGACCTACAATGAGCAGTTCTTC.

A note on this clone: Other DNA sequences of this sample code for an identical CDR3. The rearrangement links TRBV9 to TRBJ1-1, with D possibly matching TRBD1 (6 bases). Looked up from germline, CDR1 is SGDLS and CDR2 is YYNGEE. The CDR3 totals 14 residues. Trimming took 1 base from V and 1 from J, leaving 8 bases between them. For the CDR3, the DNA is TGTGCCAGCAGCGTAACGACAGGGAACACTGAAGCTTTCTTT. This codes for CASSVTTGNTEAFF. The full variable domain, completed using reference TRBV9 and TRBJ1-1, is DSGVTQTPKHLITATGQRVTLRCSPRSGDLSVYWYQQSLDQGLQFLIQYYNGEERAKGNILERFSAQQFPDLHSELNLSSLELGDSALYFCASSVTTGNTEAFFGQGTRLTVV.

V usage is TRBV30 and J usage is TRBJ2-1; 10 nucleotides line up with TRBD2. This CDR3 is built from 14 residues. CDR1 is GTSNPN, CDR2 SVGIG, per germline (reference sequence). The ends lost 0 bases at V and 7 bases at J; junction bases unmatched: 3. This chain's CDR3 is CAWSVGLAVNEQFF. As DNA, the CDR3 is TGTGCCTGGAGTGTTGGACTAGCGGTGAATGAGCAGTTCTTC. Full variable domain (remainder filled in from reference TRBV30 and TRBJ2-1): SQTIHQWPATLVQPVGSPLSLECTVEGTSNPNLYWYRQAAGRGLQLLFYSVGIGQISSEVPQNLSASRPQDRQFILSSKKLLLSDSGFYLCAWSVGLAVNEQFFGPGTRLTVL.

The rearrangement uses TRBV6-5 and TRBJ1-4; the D is unclear. CDR3 length equals 14 residues. V was shortened by 2 bases and J by 8 bases, with 12 bases between the two germline ends. In germline, CDR1 is MNHEY, CDR2 SVGAGI. CDR3 bases: TGTGCCAGCAGTTACAGAGGGATTGGGGAAAAACTGTTTTTT. Residues: CASSYRGIGEKLFF.

The chain uses TRBV7-2 and TRBJ2-3; 7 bases are shared with TRBD2. Germline V gene sequence: CDR1 SGHTA, CDR2 FQGNSA. V trimming: 1 base; J trimming: 7 bases; junction bases outside the gene matches: 8. CDR3 length equals 15 residues. The CDR3 region has the DNA TGTGCCAGCAGCTTAGACCCAGCGGGGTTATATACGCAGTATTTT. It is translated as CASSLDPAGLYTQYF.

The genes are TRBV7-9 and TRBJ2-1; TRBD2 agrees at 10 bases. This CDR3 has 16 amino acids. Germline V gene lookup returns CDR1 SEHNR and CDR2 FQNEAQ (reference sequence). The ends lost 3 bases at V and 8 bases at J; junction bases unmatched: 10. CDR3 sequence: CASSFLAGAPSDEQFF. In DNA form, the CDR3 reads TGTGCCAGCAGCTTCCTAGCGGGAGCCCCCTCCGATGAGCAGTTCTTC.

This clone was detected once. This rearrangement joins TRBV11-3 to TRBJ2-1; 7 bases fit TRBD1. CDR3 length: 13 residues. CDR1 is SGHNT and CDR2 is YENEEA in the germline V gene. Unmatched junction bases numbered 3, after V lost 3 bases and J lost 7 bases. CDR3: CASSLSRGNEQFF. CDR3 sequence (DNA): TGTGCCAGCAGCTTGAGCAGGGGGAATGAGCAGTTCTTC.

This chain joins TRBV28 and TRBJ2-3; D may be TRBD1 (6 bases). This CDR3 has 14 amino acids. Per the germline V gene, CDR1 is MDHEN and CDR2 is SYDVKM. CDR3 sequence: CATRIGGAMDTQYF. Here the CDR3 DNA reads TGTGCAACACGAATTGGGGGCGCAATGGATACGCAGTATTTT. The full variable domain, completed using reference TRBV28 and TRBJ2-3, is DVKVTQSSRYLVKRTGEKVFLECVQDMDHENMFWYRQDPGLGLRLIYFSYDVKMKEKGDIPEGYSVSREKKERFSLILESASTNQTSMYLCATRIGGAMDTQYFGPGTRLTVL.

This clone appeared once. V is TRBV7-9 and J is TRBJ1-2, with a possible D match to TRBD1 (5 bases). V shed 5 bases and J shed 4 bases, with 11 bases lying between them. CDR3 size: 13 residues. CDR1 and CDR2 (germline): SEHNR, FQNEAQ (reference sequence). The CDR3 DNA follows: TGTGCCAGCAGCAGAGGGGACTTCTATGGCTACACCTTC. This codes for CASSRGDFYGYTF.

This clone was counted only a few times. The chain is built from TRBV12-5 and TRBJ2-1, with 9 bases identical to TRBD1. The CDR3 has 14 residues. Germline V gene lookup returns CDR1 LGHNT and CDR2 FRNRAP. V dropped 7 bases and J dropped 4; count of bases not matched to a gene: 5. The CDR3 spells CASVPGQGYNEQFF. CDR3 coding DNA: TGTGCTAGTGTCCCGGGACAGGGTTACAATGAGCAGTTCTTC. Filled out from reference TRBV12-5 and TRBJ2-1, the complete variable domain reads DARVTQTPRHKVTEMGQEVTMRCQPILGHNTVFWYRQTMMQGLELLAYFRNRAPLDDSGMPKDRFSAEMPDATLATLKIQPSEPRDSAVYFCASVPGQGYNEQFFGPGTRLTVL.

The genes are TRBV5-5 and TRBJ2-3; the match to TRBD2 covers 12 bases. The CDR3 totals 16 residues. Looked up from germline, CDR1 is SGHKS and CDR2 is YYEKEE (reference sequence). V shed 1 base, J shed 5 bases, and the junction held 5 bases outside the gene matches. The CDR3 nucleotides read TGTGCCAGCAGCTTGAAGGCTAGCGGGAGGGGAGATACGCAGTATTTT. This gives the protein CASSLKASGRGDTQYF.

This clone occurred once. The rearrangement links TRBV10-3 to TRBJ1-1; 9 nucleotides match TRBD1. The CDR3 covers 13 residues. CDR1 is ENHRY, CDR2 SYGVKD, per germline. V trimming: 11 bases; J trimming: 3 bases; junction bases outside the gene matches: 7. DNA for the CDR3: TGTGCCCTATCACGGACAGGGGACACTGAAGCTTTCTTT. Translated, it gives CALSRTGDTEAFF.

The V call is TRBV18, the J call TRBJ1-2, with no clear D. Germline V gives CDR1 KGHSH, CDR2 LQKENI. CDR3 length: 14 residues. Between the trimmed V and J ends, which lost 3 bases and 8 bases, there was a span of 16 bases. CDR3 in amino acids: CASSPRKSERGYTF. CDR3 DNA sequence: TGTGCCAGCTCACCCCGGAAGAGTGAGCGGGGCTACACCTTC.

V gene TRBV7-3 combines with J gene TRBJ2-3, with 11 bases fitting TRBD2. Germline V gene sequence: CDR1 SGHTA, CDR2 FQGTGA. This CDR3 contains 15 residues. The trim removed 6 bases at V and 5 bases at J, leaving 7 bases unmatched. CDR3 nucleotides: TGTGCCAGCAGTAATAGCGGGGGGGCGAGAGATACGCAGTATTTT. Translating gives CASSNSGGARDTQYF.

This clone was detected once. This rearrangement joins TRBV18 to TRBJ2-3; 14 bases align to TRBD2. The CDR3 consists of 15 residues. Trimming removed 5 bases from V and 7 bases from J; junction bases left unmatched: 5. Germline values: CDR1 KGHSH, CDR2 LQKENI. The CDR3 is CASSRLAGGPYTQYF. DNA for the CDR3: TGTGCCAGCTCAAGACTAGCGGGGGGGCCATATACGCAGTATTTT. The variable domain in full, with the rest retrieved from reference TRBV18 and TRBJ2-3, is NAGVMQNPRHLVRRRGQEARLRCSPMKGHSHVYWYRQLPEEGLKFMVYLQKENIIDESGMPKERFSAEFPKEGPSILRIQQVVRGDSAAYFCASSRLAGGPYTQYFGPGTRLTVL.

This chain connects TRBV9 to TRBJ2-2; D gene ambiguous. The germline V gene encodes CDR1 SGDLS and CDR2 YYNGEE. The CDR3 totals 11 residues. V was cut by 7 bases and J by 5 bases, with 6 bases left in between. The CDR3 coding sequence is TGTGCCAGCGCTCTAACCGGGGAGCTGTTTTTT. Encoded protein: CASALTGELFF.

A remark on this clone: At one end the junction does not follow the germline gene, possibly because of a read error. The chain uses TRBV6-5 and TRBJ1-4, with D possibly matching TRBD1 (5 bases). CDR1 is MNHEY, CDR2 SVGAGI, per germline. CDR3 length: 15 amino acids. CDR3 in DNA: TGTGCCAGCAGTTCTCGCACTGGGACTAAGGAAAAACTGTTTTTT. Its translation is CASSSRTGTKEKLFF.

V gene TRBV7-2 combines with J gene TRBJ1-5; TRBD1 matches at 9 bases. This CDR3 is built from 15 residues. Germline V lookup: CDR1 SGHTA, CDR2 FQGNSA. J gave up 6 bases and V 1 base, and 4 bases lay outside the gene matches. This CDR3 is CASSLDGTGTQPQHF. CDR3 in DNA: TGTGCCAGCAGCTTAGACGGGACAGGGACTCAGCCCCAGCATTTT.

J is TRBJ1-1 and V is TRBV5-5; tentative D call: TRBD1 (6 bases). This CDR3 contains 14 residues. The germline gives CDR1 SGHKS, CDR2 YYEKEE (reference sequence). Trimming cost V 4 bases and J 1 base, with 11 bases left between them. The CDR3 bases are TGTGCCAGCAGCATACTACAGGGGAACACTGAAGCTTTCTTT. As protein: CASSILQGNTEAFF.

CDR3 in amino acids: CASTLGQATQYF. For the CDR3, the DNA is TGCGCCAGCACCCTAGGACAGGCTACGCAGTATTTT. V gene TRBV23-1 combines with J gene TRBJ2-3, with 7 bases identical to TRBD1. Being an ORF, TRBV23-1 has a function that is uncertain. The CDR3 spans 12 residues. Trimming at V came to 7 bases and at J to 8 bases, leaving 6 bases not matched to a gene.

The chain uses TRBV4-2 and TRBJ2-3; 12 bases agree with TRBD2. Germline-derived CDR1 and CDR2 are LGHNA and YNFKEQ. V trimming: 3 bases; J trimming: 0 bases; junction bases outside the gene matches: 7. This CDR3 is 18 amino acids long. CDR3 DNA: TGTGCCAGCAGCCAGCCAACTAGCGGGGGGACCAGCACAGATACGCAGTATTTT. This codes for CASSQPTSGGTSTDTQYF.

CDR3 amino acids: CASSHQAGFGEQYF. CDR3 coding DNA: TGTGCCAGCAGCCACCAAGCGGGATTTGGCGAGCAGTACTTC. V usage is TRBV7-9 and J usage is TRBJ2-7; TRBD2 matches 7 bases. Trimming removed 5 bases from V and 6 bases from J; junction bases left unmatched: 10. CDR3 length: 14 residues. Germline V lookup: CDR1 SEHNR, CDR2 FQNEAQ (reference sequence).

This clone was counted many times. J is TRBJ1-2 and V is TRBV5-1, with 7 bases aligning to TRBD1. The V segment lost 5 bases and the J segment 1 base; nucleotides outside the gene matches: 2. CDR1 is SGHRS, CDR2 YFSETQ, per germline. This CDR3 contains 13 residues. CDR3 sequence reads: CASRTGDNYGYTF. The CDR3 nucleotides are TGCGCCAGCAGAACAGGGGATAACTATGGCTACACCTTC.